The sequence of this TCR beta chain was determined in a study of PD-1 blockade in classical Hodgkin lymphoma. Looking at the study overall: Patients were infused with nivolumab 3 mg/kg every 2 weeks. General study findings and limits: TCR diversity in CD4+, not CD8+, cells rose significantly by C4D1.

Clones were read by immunoSEQ multiplex PCR, and TCRdb kept only the in-frame ones, dropping some. The profile covers roughly 13,000 clones, with 75% to 90% appearing a single time and 25% taken by the ten largest. All the patients suffered relapse after autologous stem cell transplantation, and brentuximab vedotin exposure differed. Best responses were complete response, partial response or progressive disease. In the case of this clone: What it binds is unknown.

Sample: peripheral blood mononuclear cells (PBMCs), taken at baseline. This sequence was found in a human donor with classical Hodgkin lymphoma.

CDR3 sequence reads: CASSYNGPTYEQYF. DNA of the CDR3: TGTGCCAGCAGTTACAATGGACCAACTTACGAGCAGTACTTC. The chain has TRBV6-6 and TRBJ2-7; D is unresolved. The V end was cut by 2 bases, the J end by 4 bases, with 12 bases between. The germline CDR1 and CDR2 sequences are MNHNY and SVGAGI (reference sequence). CDR3 size: 14 residues.